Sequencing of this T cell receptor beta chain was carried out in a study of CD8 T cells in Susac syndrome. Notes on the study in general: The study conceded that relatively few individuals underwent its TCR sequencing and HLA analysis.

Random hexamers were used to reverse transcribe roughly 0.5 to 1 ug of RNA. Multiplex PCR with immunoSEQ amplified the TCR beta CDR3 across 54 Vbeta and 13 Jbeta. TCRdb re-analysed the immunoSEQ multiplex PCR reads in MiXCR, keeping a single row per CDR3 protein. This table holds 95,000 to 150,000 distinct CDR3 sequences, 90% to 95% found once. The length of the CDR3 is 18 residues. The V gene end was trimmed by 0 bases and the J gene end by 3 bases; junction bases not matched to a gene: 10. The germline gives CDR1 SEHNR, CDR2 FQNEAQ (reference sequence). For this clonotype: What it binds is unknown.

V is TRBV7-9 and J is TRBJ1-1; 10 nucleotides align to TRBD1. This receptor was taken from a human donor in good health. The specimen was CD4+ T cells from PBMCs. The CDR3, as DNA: TGTGCCAGCAGCTTAGCCACAGCTTCAGGGACAGGGGACACTGAAGCTTTCTTT. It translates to CASSLATASGTGDTEAFF.